This T cell receptor (beta chain) was profiled in a study of cytomegalovirus exposure and HLA in healthy donors. About the study: Membership in the Caucasian-associated ancestry cluster was found for about four fifths of nearly 400 genotyped donors.

As for this clone: Its antigen is currently unknown.

V lost 4 bases to trimming and J lost 3 bases; unmatched junction nucleotides: 3. Germline assignment: CDR1 SGHDT and CDR2 YYEEEE. There are 15 residues in the CDR3. Study-wide points: Confirmation was obtained in vitro that a few CMV-associated chains are specific for CMV antigens.

This PCR relied on a set of 60 Vbeta primers and 13 Jbeta primers. Using immunoSEQ multiplex PCR, the repertoire was profiled, and TCRdb retains in-frame clones only, with some absent. The sample lists around 55,000 clones, about 84% seen once, with about 1.5% in the top ten. The chain combines TRBV5-6 with TRBJ2-7; the match to TRBD2 covers 14 bases. Sequenced: PBMCs. The TCR originated in a female donor in good health and CMV-seronegative. CDR3 residues: CASSRGLAGDYEQYF. The DNA of the CDR3 is TGTGCCAGCAGCCGGGGACTAGCGGGGGACTACGAGCAGTACTTC.